Listed here are 21 T cell receptor beta chains from one sample, sequenced in a study of shared T cell receptors in the human thymus. Libraries were prepared by immunoSEQ multiplex PCR; TCRdb keeps only in-frame clonotypes and omits some of them. The sample has approximately 760,000 clones, approximately 85% seen once. These data were also filed under a second study, of human thymus T cells.

Sequencing was carried out using thymocytes. These receptors were obtained from a girl under three years old with a congenital heart defect.

The chain has TRBV10-2 and TRBJ2-7, with 12 bases matching TRBD1. Per germline, CDR1 WSHSY and CDR2 SAAADI. The trim removed 5 bases at V and 1 base at J, leaving 3 bases unmatched. CDR3 size: 15 residues. The CDR3, as DNA: TGCGCCAGCAGTTGGGGACAGGGGGCATCCTACGAGCAGTACTTC. Translated: CASSWGQGASYEQYF.

Remarks on this clone: An end of the junction differs from the germline gene, which may be a read error. The rearrangement uses TRBV11-2 and TRBJ1-6; 7 positions agree with TRBD1. The CDR3 has 18 amino acids. Germline V CDR1 and CDR2: SGHAT, FQNNGV. CDR3 in amino acids: CANSLDFGTEALNSPLHF. CDR3 nucleotides: TGTGCCAACAGCTTAGATTTCGGGACAGAGGCCCTAAATTCACCCCTCCACTTT.

The CDR3 is CASYDRGRGRGGYTF. The CDR3, as DNA: TGTGCCAGTTACGACAGGGGGCGAGGCCGGGGTGGCTACACCTTC. The rearrangement links TRBV19 to TRBJ1-2; 10 bases line up with TRBD1. V trimming: 8 bases; J trimming: 7 bases; junction bases outside the gene matches: 13. The CDR3 sequence is 15 residues long. Germline CDR1 is LNHDA and CDR2 is SQIVND (reference sequence).

The chain couples TRBV25-1 to TRBJ1-2, with a weak D call TRBD1 (5 bases). Germline V gene data show CDR1 as MGHDK and CDR2 as SYGVNS. V was pared by 2 bases and J by 3 bases, with 16 bases between. This CDR3 contains 16 residues. CDR3 in DNA: TGTGCCAGCAGTGAAGGGACTGACGAAACTGACTATGGCTACACCTTC. Protein: CASSEGTDETDYGYTF.

The rearrangement joins TRBV7-9 to TRBJ1-3, with D tentatively TRBD1 (6 bases). V dropped 6 bases and J dropped 2 bases, with 17 bases sitting between them. Germline CDR1 is SEHNR and CDR2 is FQNEAQ (reference sequence). The CDR3 totals 16 residues. The CDR3 nucleotides read TGTGCCAGCAGAAATCAGGGGTTGTTGACTGGAAACACCATATATTTT. Encoded protein: CASRNQGLLTGNTIYF.

The chain carries TRBV12-5 and TRBJ2-5; TRBD1 agrees at 8 bases. This CDR3 contains 13 residues. Unmatched junction bases numbered 9, after V lost 6 bases and J lost 9 bases. CDR1 is LGHNT, CDR2 FRNRAP, per germline. CDR3 in amino acids: CASGYQGAKAQYF. As DNA, the CDR3 is TGTGCTAGTGGCTACCAGGGGGCTAAGGCCCAGTACTTC. Full variable domain (remainder filled in from reference TRBV12-5 and TRBJ2-5): DARVTQTPRHKVTEMGQEVTMRCQPILGHNTVFWYRQTMMQGLELLAYFRNRAPLDDSGMPKDRFSAEMPDATLATLKIQPSEPRDSAVYFCASGYQGAKAQYFGPGTRLLVL.

The chain employs TRBV6-1 and TRBJ2-2; 7 bases are a match to TRBD1. The CDR3 is 13 residues long. CDR1 MNHNS and CDR2 SASEGT come from the germline V gene. The trim removed 10 bases at V and 2 bases at J, leaving 4 bases unmatched. The CDR3 nucleotides read TGTGCCACCAACAGGGGAAACACCGGGGAGCTGTTTTTT. Translation gives CATNRGNTGELFF.

The rearrangement uses TRBV5-6 and TRBJ1-2, with D perhaps TRBD1 (5 bases). CDR1 and CDR2 from the germline V gene are SGHDT and YYEEEE. This CDR3 contains 15 residues. The V end was cut by 3 bases, the J end by 3 bases, with 15 bases between. The CDR3 here is CASSSPGGGDYGYTF. CDR3 coding DNA: TGTGCCAGCAGCTCCCCTGGGGGAGGGGACTATGGCTACACCTTC.

This chain joins TRBV4-1 and TRBJ1-1; D perhaps matches TRBD1 (5 bases). This CDR3 comprises 14 residues. Germline lookup yields CDR1 MGHRA and CDR2 YSYEKL. V was pared by 0 bases and J by 3 bases, with 8 bases between. The CDR3 region has the DNA TGCGCCAGCAGCCAAGAGGGGCTTCACACTGAAGCTTTCTTT. This sequence encodes CASSQEGLHTEAFF.

The chain recombines TRBV13 with TRBJ2-4, with TRBD1 matching 9 bases. The V gene end was trimmed by 8 bases and the J gene end by 1 base; junction bases not matched to a gene: 24. The germline V gene encodes CDR1 PRHDT and CDR2 FYEKMQ (reference sequence). The CDR3 totals 21 residues. The CDR3, as DNA: TGTGCCAGCGGATACCCCTCCGAGGACAGGGGCGATCCAATGGCCAAAAACATTCAGTACTTC. It encodes CASGYPSEDRGDPMAKNIQYF.

V gene TRBV6-6 combines with J gene TRBJ2-7; TRBD1 matches at 9 bases. After removal of 7 bases from V and 3 bases from J, the junction contained 7 bases not matched to a gene. CDR1 is MNHNY, CDR2 SVGAGI, per germline (reference sequence). This CDR3 contains 14 residues. The DNA of the CDR3 is TGTGCCAGCACCCCGGGACAGGGTAACTACGAGCAGTACTTC. Translated, it gives CASTPGQGNYEQYF.

The chain carries TRBV7-2 and TRBJ2-7, with a tentative D call TRBD1 (6 bases). The germline CDR1 and CDR2 sequences are SGHTA and FQGNSA. The V and J ends lost 4 bases and 2 bases respectively, with 15 bases between them. The CDR3 is 15 amino acids. CDR3 bases: TGTGCCAGCAGCTCCCAACCCGGACAGCCCTACGAGCAGTACTTC. Amino acid sequence: CASSSQPGQPYEQYF.

The chain carries TRBV25-1 and TRBJ1-2; no clear D. The CDR3 is 11 residues long. Germline assignment: CDR1 MGHDK and CDR2 SYGVNS. V was trimmed by 6 bases and J by 8 bases, leaving 10 bases between them. CDR3 sequence (DNA): TGTGCCAGCAGCCTCAGTAGCGGCTACACCTTC. Amino acid sequence: CASSLSSGYTF.

J is TRBJ2-3 and V is TRBV5-1, with 14 positions matching TRBD2. Germline V CDR1 and CDR2: SGHRS, YFSETQ. V lost 3 bases, J lost 0 bases, and 9 bases stayed unmatched. The CDR3 extends over 19 amino acids. The CDR3 here is CASSSGLAGVSSSTDTQYF. CDR3 DNA: TGCGCCAGCAGCTCGGGACTAGCGGGGGTTTCGTCGAGCACAGATACGCAGTATTTT.

The V gene is TRBV13, the J gene TRBJ2-5, with TRBD2 identical over 7 bases. The CDR3 covers 17 residues. CDR1 and CDR2 from the germline V gene are PRHDT and FYEKMQ (reference sequence). The ends lost 5 bases at V and 0 bases at J; junction bases unmatched: 12. The DNA for the CDR3 is TGTGCCAGCAGCCCTCACCGGCTAGCGGTAGACCAAGAGACCCAGTACTTC. It codes for CASSPHRLAVDQETQYF.

The chain has TRBV4-3 and TRBJ2-2, with 8 bases identical to TRBD1. This CDR3 has 21 amino acids. J gave up 6 bases and V 2 bases, and 23 bases lay outside the gene matches. The germline CDR1 and CDR2 sequences are LGHNA and YSLEER. In DNA, the CDR3 is TGCGCCAGCAGCCAACGAACAGCCCCAACTCAGGGGGCTTTAAACCCCGGGGAGCTGTTTTTT. Amino acid sequence: CASSQRTAPTQGALNPGELFF.

For the CDR3, the DNA is TGTGCCAGCAGCGCGCGGGACAGGACCTCTGGAAACACCATATATTTT. It yields the protein CASSARDRTSGNTIYF. The chain couples TRBV7-9 to TRBJ1-3; TRBD1 matches at 8 bases. This CDR3 spans 16 amino acids. V shed 5 bases and J 0 bases; nucleotides not matched to a gene: 6. Germline CDR1 is SEHNR and CDR2 is FQNEAQ (reference sequence).

CDR3 DNA: TGTGCCAGCAAAAAATGGAGGACAGAAGGCACCGGGGAGCTGTTTTTT. Translating it yields CASKKWRTEGTGELFF. The V call is TRBV19, the J call TRBJ2-2; D may be TRBD1 (6 bases). The V gene's germline CDR1 is LNHDA and CDR2 SQIVND (reference sequence). Deletions cut 9 bases from V and 4 bases from J, with 21 bases between. The CDR3 is made up of 16 amino acids.

The genes are TRBV11-2 and TRBJ1-1; no clear D gene. The CDR3 is made up of 14 amino acids. Per germline, CDR1 SGHAT and CDR2 FQNNGV. V gave up 5 bases and J gave up 6 bases, with 16 bases separating them. CDR3 protein: CASSPSAGFAEAFF. In nucleotides, the CDR3 is TGTGCCAGCAGCCCGAGTGCGGGGTTCGCTGAAGCTTTCTTT.

This clone has just one count. The chain has TRBV25-1 and TRBJ2-2, with TRBD1 as a possible D gene (6 bases). The germline V gene has CDR1 MGHDK and CDR2 SYGVNS. This CDR3 has 14 amino acids. The ends were cut back, 3 bases at V and 6 bases at J, with 11 bases in the middle. In DNA, the CDR3 is TGTGCCAGCAGTGAGCACAGGGTACCCGGGGAGCTGTTTTTT. Translated, it gives CASSEHRVPGELFF. Full variable domain (rest looked up from reference TRBV25-1 and TRBJ2-2): EADIYQTPRYLVIGTGKKITLECSQTMGHDKMYWYQQDPGMELHLIHYSYGVNSTEKGDLSSESTVSRIRTEHFPLTLESARPSHTSQYLCASSEHRVPGELFFGEGSRLTVL.

CDR3 sequence reads: CAVKSGQGHSPLHF. The CDR3 DNA sequence: TGTGCCGTAAAGTCTGGACAGGGTCATTCACCCCTCCACTTT. The chain carries TRBV19 and TRBJ1-6, with 8 positions matching TRBD1. Germline CDR1 LNHDA, CDR2 SQIVND (reference sequence). There are 14 residues in the CDR3. With V trimmed by 11 bases and J by 8 bases, 11 bases remained unmatched.